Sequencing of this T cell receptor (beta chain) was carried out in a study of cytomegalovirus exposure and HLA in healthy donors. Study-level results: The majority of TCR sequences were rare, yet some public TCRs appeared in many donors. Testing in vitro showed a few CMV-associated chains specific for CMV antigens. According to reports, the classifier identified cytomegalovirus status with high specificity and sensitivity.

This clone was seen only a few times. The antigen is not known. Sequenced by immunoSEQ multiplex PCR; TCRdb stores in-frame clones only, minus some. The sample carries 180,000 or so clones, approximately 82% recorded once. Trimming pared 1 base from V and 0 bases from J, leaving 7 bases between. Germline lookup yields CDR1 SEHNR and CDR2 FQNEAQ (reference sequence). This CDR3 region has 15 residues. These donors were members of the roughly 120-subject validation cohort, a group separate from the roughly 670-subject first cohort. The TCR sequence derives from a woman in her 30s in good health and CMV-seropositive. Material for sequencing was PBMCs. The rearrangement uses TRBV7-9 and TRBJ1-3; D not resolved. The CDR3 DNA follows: TGTGCCAGCAGCTTAGGAGGAGACTCTGGAAACACCATATATTTT. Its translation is CASSLGGDSGNTIYF.